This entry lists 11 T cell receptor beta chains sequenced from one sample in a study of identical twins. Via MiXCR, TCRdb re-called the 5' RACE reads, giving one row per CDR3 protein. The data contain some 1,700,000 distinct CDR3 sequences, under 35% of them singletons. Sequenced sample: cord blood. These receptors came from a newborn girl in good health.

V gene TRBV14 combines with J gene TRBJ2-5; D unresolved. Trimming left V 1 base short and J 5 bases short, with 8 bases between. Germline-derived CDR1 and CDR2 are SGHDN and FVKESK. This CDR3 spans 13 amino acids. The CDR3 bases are TGTGCCAGCAGCCAAGTTAACCCGGAGACCCAGTACTTC. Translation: CASSQVNPETQYF.

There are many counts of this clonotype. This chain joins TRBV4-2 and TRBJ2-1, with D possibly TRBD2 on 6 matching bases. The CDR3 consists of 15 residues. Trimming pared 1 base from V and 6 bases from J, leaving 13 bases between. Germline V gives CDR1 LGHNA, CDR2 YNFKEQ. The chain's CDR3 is CASSQGTTLSNEQFF. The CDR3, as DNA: TGTGCCAGCAGCCAAGGGACTACTCTCTCCAATGAGCAGTTCTTC.

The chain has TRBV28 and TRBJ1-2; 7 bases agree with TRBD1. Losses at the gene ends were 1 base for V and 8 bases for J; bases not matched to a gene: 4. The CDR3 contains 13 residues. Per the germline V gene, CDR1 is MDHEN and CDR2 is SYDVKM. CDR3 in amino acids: CASSLSDRVGYTF. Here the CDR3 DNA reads TGTGCCAGCAGTTTATCCGACAGGGTCGGCTACACCTTC.

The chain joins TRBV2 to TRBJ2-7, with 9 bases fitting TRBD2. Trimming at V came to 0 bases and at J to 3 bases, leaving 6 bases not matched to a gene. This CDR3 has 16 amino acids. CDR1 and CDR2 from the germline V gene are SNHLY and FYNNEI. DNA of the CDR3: TGTGCCAGCAGTGAAGCGGGGGGACTAGCCAACTACGAGCAGTACTTC. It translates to CASSEAGGLANYEQYF.

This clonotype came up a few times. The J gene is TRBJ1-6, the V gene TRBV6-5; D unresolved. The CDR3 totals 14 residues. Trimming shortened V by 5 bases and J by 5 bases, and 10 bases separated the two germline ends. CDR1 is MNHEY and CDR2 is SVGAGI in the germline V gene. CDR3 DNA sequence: TGTGCCAGCAGTCCCGGCCCCCATAATTCACCCCTCCACTTT. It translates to CASSPGPHNSPLHF.

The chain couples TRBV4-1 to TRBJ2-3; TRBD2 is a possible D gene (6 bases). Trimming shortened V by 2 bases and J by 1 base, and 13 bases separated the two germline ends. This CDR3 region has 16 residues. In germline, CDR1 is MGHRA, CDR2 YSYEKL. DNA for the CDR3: TGCGCCAGCAGCCAACCCCTAGCGAAAGGCACAGATACGCAGTATTTT. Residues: CASSQPLAKGTDTQYF.

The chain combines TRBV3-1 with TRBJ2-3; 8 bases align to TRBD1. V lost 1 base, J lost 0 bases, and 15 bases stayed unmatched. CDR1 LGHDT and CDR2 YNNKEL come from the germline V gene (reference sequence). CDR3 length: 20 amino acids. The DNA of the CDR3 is TGTGCCAGCAGCCAAGGTATTCTAGCAGGGGGCCGTGCTAGCACAGATACGCAGTATTTT. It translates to CASSQGILAGGRASTDTQYF.

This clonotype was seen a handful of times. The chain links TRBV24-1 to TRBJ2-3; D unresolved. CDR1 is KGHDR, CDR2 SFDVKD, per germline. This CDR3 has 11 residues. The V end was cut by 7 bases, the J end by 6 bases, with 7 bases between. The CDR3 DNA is TGTGCCACCAGCCAGAGGGATACGCAGTATTTT. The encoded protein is CATSQRDTQYF.

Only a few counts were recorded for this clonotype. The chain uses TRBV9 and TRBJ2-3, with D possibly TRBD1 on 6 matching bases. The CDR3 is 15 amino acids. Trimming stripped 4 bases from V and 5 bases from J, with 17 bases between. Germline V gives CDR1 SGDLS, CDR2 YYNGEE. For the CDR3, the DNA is TGTGCCAGCAGCCCCTGGGCAGGGACAAGAGATACGCAGTATTTT. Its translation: CASSPWAGTRDTQYF.

This CDR3 reads CASSDPTAGENIQYF. CDR3 nucleotides: TGTGCCAGCAGCGACCCCACCGCGGGGGAAAACATTCAGTACTTC. The genes are TRBV2 and TRBJ2-4, with 7 bases identical to TRBD2. Germline V gene data show CDR1 as SNHLY and CDR2 as FYNNEI. The V gene end was trimmed by 6 bases and the J gene end by 5 bases; junction bases not matched to a gene: 10. This CDR3 spans 15 amino acids.

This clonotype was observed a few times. CDR3 nucleotide sequence: TGTGCCAGCGAAACCGGACAGGGACCCTCCTACGAGCAGTACTTC. It specifies CASETGQGPSYEQYF. This chain joins TRBV28 and TRBJ2-7; TRBD1 matches 8 bases. Germline CDR1 and CDR2: MDHEN and SYDVKM. This CDR3 region has 15 residues. V lost 8 bases to trimming and J lost 0 bases; unmatched junction nucleotides: 9. The full variable domain, in which reference TRBV28 and TRBJ2-7 provide the parts outside the CDR3, is DVKVTQSSRYLVKRTGEKVFLECVQDMDHENMFWYRQDPGLGLRLIYFSYDVKMKEKGDIPEGYSVSREKKERFSLILESASTNQTSMYLCASETGQGPSYEQYFGPGTRLTVT.